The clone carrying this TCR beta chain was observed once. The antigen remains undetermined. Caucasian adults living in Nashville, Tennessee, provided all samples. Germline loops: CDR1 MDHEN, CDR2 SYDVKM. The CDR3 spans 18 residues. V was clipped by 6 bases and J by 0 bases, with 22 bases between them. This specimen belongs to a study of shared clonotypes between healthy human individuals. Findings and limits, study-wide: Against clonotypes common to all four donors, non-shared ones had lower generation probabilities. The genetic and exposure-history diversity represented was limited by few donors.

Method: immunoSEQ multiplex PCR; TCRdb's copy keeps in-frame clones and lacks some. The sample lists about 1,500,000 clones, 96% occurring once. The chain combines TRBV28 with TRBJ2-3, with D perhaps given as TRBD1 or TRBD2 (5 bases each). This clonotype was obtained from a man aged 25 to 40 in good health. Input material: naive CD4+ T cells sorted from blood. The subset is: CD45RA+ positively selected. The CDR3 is CASRPPRGREPSTDTQYF. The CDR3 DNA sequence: TGTGCCAGCAGACCTCCACGGGGCAGGGAACCCAGCACAGATACGCAGTATTTT.